This T cell receptor beta chain was captured in a study of blood T cell repertoires in COVID-19. Study-level background: The origin of the acute and convalescent COVID-19 samples was the United States, Italy and Spain. Sources were T cells, B-cell-depleted T cells, or PBMCs; the material itself was cDNA or gDNA.

With 4 bases removed from V and 2 bases from J, the gap between germline ends came to 8 bases. Germline V gene sequence: CDR1 SQVTM, CDR2 ANQGSEA. CDR3 length equals 12 residues. Seattle patients were enrolled during active infection and followed longitudinally. Original processing notes: The authors estimated nucleated cell counts from reference gene primer amplification. TCRdb's table, derived via immunoSEQ multiplex PCR, lists solely in-frame clones and lacks some. Clonal size and the V and J genes are those of that table, whereas D and trimming came from the DNA. Of about 58,000 clones in the sample, approximately 83% were seen once.

The chain links TRBV29-1 to TRBJ2-5, with D tentatively TRBD1 (5 bases). The sequenced sample was peripheral blood. The sequence was collected from a man older than 75 with COVID-19, enrolled during active disease. The CDR3 sequence: CSVVHRQETQYF. The CDR3 DNA is TGCAGCGTTGTACACAGGCAAGAGACCCAGTACTTC.